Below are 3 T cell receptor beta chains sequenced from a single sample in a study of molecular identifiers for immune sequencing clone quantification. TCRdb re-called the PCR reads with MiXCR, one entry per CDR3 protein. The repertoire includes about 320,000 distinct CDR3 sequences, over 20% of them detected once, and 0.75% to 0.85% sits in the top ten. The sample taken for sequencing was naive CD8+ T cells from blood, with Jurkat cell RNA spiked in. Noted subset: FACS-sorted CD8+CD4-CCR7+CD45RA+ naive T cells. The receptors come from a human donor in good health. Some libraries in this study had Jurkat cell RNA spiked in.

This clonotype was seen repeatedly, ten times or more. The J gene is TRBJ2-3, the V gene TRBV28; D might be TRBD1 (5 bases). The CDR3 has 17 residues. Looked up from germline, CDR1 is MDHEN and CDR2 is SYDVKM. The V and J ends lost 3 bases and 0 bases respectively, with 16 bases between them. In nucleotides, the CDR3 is TGTGCCAGCAGTTTGATGGGGCAGGCAGTAAGCACAGATACGCAGTATTTT. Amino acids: CASSLMGQAVSTDTQYF.

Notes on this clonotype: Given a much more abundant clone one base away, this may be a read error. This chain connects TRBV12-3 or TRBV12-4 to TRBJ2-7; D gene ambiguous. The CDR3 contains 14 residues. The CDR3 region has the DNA TGTGCCGGCAGTTTAAGACTGAACCCCCACGAGCAGTACTTC. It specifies CAGSLRLNPHEQYF.

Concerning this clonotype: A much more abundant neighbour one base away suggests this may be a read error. Here the CDR3 reads CVSGLGLAGVAETQYF. As DNA, the CDR3 is TGTGTTAGTGGTTTAGGTCTAGCGGGAGTTGCGGAGACCCAGTACTTC. The chain employs TRBV12-5 and TRBJ2-5; 10 positions agree with TRBD2. Germline V gene sequence: CDR1 LGHNT, CDR2 FRNRAP. The CDR3 length is 16 residues.